This entry lists 11 T cell receptor beta chains sequenced from one sample in a study of T cell repertoires in cytomegalovirus infection. TCRdb reprocessed the reads with MiXCR, giving one entry per CDR3 protein. The table includes about 830,000 distinct CDR3 sequences, approximately 30% detected once. These receptors have no identified antigens. Sequenced here: cultured CD8+ T cells from PBMCs, sampled from culture after CMV antigen stimulation. Every receptor here comes from a human donor in good health (CMV status not recorded). Some clones in this sample may be carry-over from other donors' samples.

This clonotype has just a few counts. V and J are TRBV2 and TRBJ1-2, with D hard to call. CDR1 is SNHLY, CDR2 FYNNEI, per germline. Trimming left V 8 bases short and J 2 bases short, with 15 bases between. The CDR3 has 14 amino acids. The CDR3 region has the DNA TGTGCCAGCCGATCGTCGGACGGCAACTATGGCTACACCTTC. It encodes CASRSSDGNYGYTF. Based on the CDR3 plus reference TRBV2 and TRBJ1-2, the full variable domain is EPEVTQTPSHQVTQMGQEVILRCVPISNHLYFYWYRQILGQKVEFLVSFYNNEISEKSEIFDDQFSVERPDGSNFTLKIRSTKLEDSAMYFCASRSSDGNYGYTFGSGTRLTVV.

This clonotype was seen a handful of times. This rearrangement joins TRBV9 to TRBJ2-1, with TRBD2 as a possible D gene (6 bases). V dropped 1 base and J dropped 10 bases, with 18 bases sitting between them. Germline assignment: CDR1 SGDLS and CDR2 YYNGEE. The CDR3 consists of 15 residues. The CDR3 nucleotides read TGTGCCAGCAGCGTAAGGGGACTCCGACCCGGGGAGCAGTTCTTC. Translating it yields CASSVRGLRPGEQFF. The full variable domain, its missing parts supplied by reference TRBV9 and TRBJ2-1, is DSGVTQTPKHLITATGQRVTLRCSPRSGDLSVYWYQQSLDQGLQFLIQYYNGEERAKGNILERFSAQQFPDLHSELNLSSLELGDSALYFCASSVRGLRPGEQFFGPGTRLTVL.

For this clonotype: A clone one base away is much larger, so this may be a read error. The V call is TRBV7-6, the J call TRBJ2-7, with TRBD2 identical over 8 bases. V was pared by 1 base and J by 2 bases, with 7 bases of the junction left unmatched. The CDR3 is 16 residues long. The germline V gene encodes CDR1 SGHVS and CDR2 FNYEAQ. The CDR3 loop reads CASSLGAGERAYEQYF. CDR3 in DNA: TGTGCCAGCAGCTTAGGAGCGGGGGAGAGGGCCTACGAGCAGTACTTC. Combining the CDR3 with reference TRBV7-6 and TRBJ2-7 gives the whole variable domain GAGVSQSPRYKVTKRGQDVALRCDPISGHVSLYWYRQALGQGPEFLTYFNYEAQQDKSGLPNDRFSAERPEGSISTLTIQRTEQRDSAMYRCASSLGAGERAYEQYFGPGTRLTVT.

The chain employs TRBV6-1 and TRBJ2-1, with D uncertain. This CDR3 spans 16 amino acids. Germline V gene sequence: CDR1 MNHNS, CDR2 SASEGT. Trimming left V 0 bases short and J 10 bases short, with 19 bases between. The CDR3 region is CASSEAYWQVSWEQFF. CDR3 DNA: TGTGCCAGCAGTGAAGCGTATTGGCAGGTATCGTGGGAGCAGTTCTTC.

This clonotype was observed at least ten times. This chain connects TRBV7-9 to TRBJ2-7; 10 nucleotides agree with TRBD1. Germline assignment: CDR1 SEHNR and CDR2 FQNEAQ (reference sequence). V shed 5 bases, J shed 4 bases, and the junction held 5 bases outside the gene matches. The CDR3 loop spans 14 amino acids. CDR3 amino acids: CASSDRDRGYEQYF. The CDR3 nucleotides are TGTGCCAGCAGCGACCGGGACAGGGGTTACGAGCAGTACTTC.

This clonotype was picked up one time. The rearrangement uses TRBV5-6 and TRBJ1-2; no clear D gene. V dropped 4 bases and J dropped 2 bases, with 12 bases sitting between them. The CDR3 sequence is 14 residues long. Germline V lookup: CDR1 SGHDT, CDR2 YYEEEE. CDR3 DNA sequence: TGTGCCAGCAGCCTAGGGTACGGAAACTATGGCTACACCTTC. Amino acids: CASSLGYGNYGYTF.

The chain is built from TRBV6-6 and TRBJ1-6, with 10 bases identical to TRBD1. The CDR3 covers 19 residues. The germline gives CDR1 MNHNY, CDR2 SVGAGI (reference sequence). V lost 0 bases to trimming and J lost 3 bases; unmatched junction nucleotides: 8. CDR3 sequence reads: CASSYSGTGAESYNSPLHF. Written as DNA, the CDR3 is TGTGCCAGCAGTTACTCCGGGACAGGGGCGGAAAGCTATAATTCACCCCTCCACTTT.

This sequence joins TRBV4-3 and TRBJ2-4, with TRBD2 matching 7 bases. Trimming cost V 1 base and J 8 bases; bases outside gene matches: 5. The CDR3 covers 14 residues. The germline V gene has CDR1 LGHNA and CDR2 YSLEER. The CDR3 DNA reads TGCGCCAGCAGCCAAGTAGGAGGGAGGGACATTCAGTACTTC. This translates into CASSQVGGRDIQYF.

This clonotype was counted ten times or more. This chain's CDR3 is CASSRSDGAEQYV. Written as DNA, the CDR3 is TGTGCCAGCAGCCGAAGCGACGGGGCCGAGCAGTACGTC. This chain connects TRBV7-6 to TRBJ2-7, with D possibly being TRBD1 or TRBD2 (5 bases each). The V end lost 5 bases, the J end lost 6 bases, and 14 bases lay between the germline ends. The CDR3 sequence is 13 residues long. Germline CDR1 reads SGHVS; CDR2 reads FNYEAQ.

At least ten counts were recorded for this clonotype. The CDR3, as DNA: TGTGCCAGCATAGGCAGATTCCCTTCCCGCACTTCTGAAGCTTTCTTT. This encodes CASIGRFPSRTSEAFF. The V and J genes are TRBV12-3 or TRBV12-4 and TRBJ1-1; D ambiguous. Trimming stripped 7 bases from V and 6 bases from J, with 24 bases between. CDR3 length: 16 residues.

In regard to this clonotype: This may stem from a read error, because a much larger clone lies one nucleotide away. The rearrangement links TRBV7-2 to TRBJ2-7; 10 nucleotides match TRBD2. From germline, CDR1 is SGHTA and CDR2 FQGNSA. The length of the CDR3 is 14 residues. Trimming cost V 8 bases and J 6 bases; bases outside gene matches: 10. The CDR3 nucleotides are TGTGCCAGCGGCACCCTAGCGGGGGCGGGCGAGCAGTACTTC. This encodes CASGTLAGAGEQYF.